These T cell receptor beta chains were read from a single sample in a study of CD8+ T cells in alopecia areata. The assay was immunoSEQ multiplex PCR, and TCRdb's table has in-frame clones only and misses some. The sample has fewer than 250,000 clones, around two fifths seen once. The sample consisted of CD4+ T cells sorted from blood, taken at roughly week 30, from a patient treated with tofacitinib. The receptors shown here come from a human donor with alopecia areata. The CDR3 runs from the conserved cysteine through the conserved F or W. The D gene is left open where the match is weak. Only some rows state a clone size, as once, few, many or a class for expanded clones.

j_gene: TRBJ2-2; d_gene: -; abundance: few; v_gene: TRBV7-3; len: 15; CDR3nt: TGTGCCAGCAGCTTAAACAGCGCGAACACCGGGGAGCTGTTTTTT; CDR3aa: CASSLNSANTGELFF
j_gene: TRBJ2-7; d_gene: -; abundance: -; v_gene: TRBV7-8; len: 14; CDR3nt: TGTGCCAGCAGCTTTAGGGGGACGGCCTACGAGCAGTACTTC; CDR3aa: CASSFRGTAYEQYF
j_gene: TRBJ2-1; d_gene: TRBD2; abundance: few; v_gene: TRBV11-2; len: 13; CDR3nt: TGTGCCAGCAGCTTAGGGACTAGGAATGAGCAGTTCTTC; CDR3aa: CASSLGTRNEQFF
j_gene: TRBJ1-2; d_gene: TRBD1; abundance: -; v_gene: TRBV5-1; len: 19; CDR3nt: TGCGCCAGCAGCTTGGCCGCGACAGGGCGAACATCGGTTGGCTATGGCTACACCTTC; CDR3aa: CASSLAATGRTSVGYGYTF
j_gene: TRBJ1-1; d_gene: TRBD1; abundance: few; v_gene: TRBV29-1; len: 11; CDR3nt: TGCAGCGGGGACAGTTACACTGAAGCTTTCTTT; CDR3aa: CSGDSYTEAFF
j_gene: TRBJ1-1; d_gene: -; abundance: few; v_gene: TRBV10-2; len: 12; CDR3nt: TGCGCCAGCAGTGAGTGGGGTACTGAAGCTTTCTTT; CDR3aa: CASSEWGTEAFF
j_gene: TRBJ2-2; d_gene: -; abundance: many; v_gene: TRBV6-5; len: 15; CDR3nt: TGTGCCAGCAGACACGGGACACGCGACACCGGGGAGCTGTTTTTT; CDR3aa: CASRHGTRDTGELFF
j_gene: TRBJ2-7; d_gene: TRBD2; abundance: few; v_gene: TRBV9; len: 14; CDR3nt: TGTGCCAGCAGCGTGGGGACTAGCGCCAACGAGCAGTACTTC; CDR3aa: CASSVGTSANEQYF
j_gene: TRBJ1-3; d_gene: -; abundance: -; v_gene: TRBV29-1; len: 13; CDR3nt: TGCAGCGTTGAAGGCCGCTCTGGAAACACCATATATTTT; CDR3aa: CSVEGRSGNTIYF
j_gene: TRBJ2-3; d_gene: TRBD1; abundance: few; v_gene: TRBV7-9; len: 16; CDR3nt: TGTCCCAGCAGCTCGTCGGGACAGAGCTTCACAGATACGCAGTATTTT; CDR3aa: CPSSSSGQSFTDTQYF
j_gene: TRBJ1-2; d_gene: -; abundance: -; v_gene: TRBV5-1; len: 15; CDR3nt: TGCGCCAGCAGCTTGGTTGGCAGGGTTGACTATGGCTACACCTTC; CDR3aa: CASSLVGRVDYGYTF
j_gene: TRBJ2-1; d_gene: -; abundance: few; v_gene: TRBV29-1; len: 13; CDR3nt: TGCAGCGTTGGCCAGCGGACCTACAATGAGCAGTTCTTC; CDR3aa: CSVGQRTYNEQFF
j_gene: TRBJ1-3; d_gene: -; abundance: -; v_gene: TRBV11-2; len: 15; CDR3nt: TGTGCCAGCAGCCGGCTGGCGTTCTCTGGAAACACCATATATTTT; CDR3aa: CASSRLAFSGNTIYF
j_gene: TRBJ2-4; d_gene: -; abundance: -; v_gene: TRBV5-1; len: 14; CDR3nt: TGCGCCAGCAGCTTGGACTCGGACAGTTTCATTCAGTACTTC; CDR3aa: CASSLDSDSFIQYF
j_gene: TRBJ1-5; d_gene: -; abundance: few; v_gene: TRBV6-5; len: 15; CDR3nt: TGTGCCAGCAGTTACCAAGCGGGGTCTGGTCAGCCCCAGCATTTT; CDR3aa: CASSYQAGSGQPQHF
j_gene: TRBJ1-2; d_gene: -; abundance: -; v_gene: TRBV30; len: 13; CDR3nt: TGTGCCTGGAGTTTTCCCGGGCCCTATGGCTACACCTTC; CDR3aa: CAWSFPGPYGYTF
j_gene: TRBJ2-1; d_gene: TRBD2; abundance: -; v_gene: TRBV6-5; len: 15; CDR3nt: TGTGCCAGCAGTAGCGGGCTAGCGGCCTACAATGAGCAGTTCTTC; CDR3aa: CASSSGLAAYNEQFF
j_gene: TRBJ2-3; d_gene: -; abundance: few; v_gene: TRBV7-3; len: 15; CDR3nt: TGTGCCAGCAGCTCCCGTGGCGGGGTAACAGATACGCAGTATTTT; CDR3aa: CASSSRGGVTDTQYF
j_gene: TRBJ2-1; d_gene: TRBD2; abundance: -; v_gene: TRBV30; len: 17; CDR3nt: TGTGCCTGGAGTCTAACCCGGACTAGCGGGTCGTACAATGAGCAGTTCTTC; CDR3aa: CAWSLTRTSGSYNEQFF
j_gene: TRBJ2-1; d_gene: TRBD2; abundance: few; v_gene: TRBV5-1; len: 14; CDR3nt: TGCGCCAGCAGCCTCGGGACTAGTGGGGTTAAATGGTTCTTC; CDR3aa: CASSLGTSGVKWFF
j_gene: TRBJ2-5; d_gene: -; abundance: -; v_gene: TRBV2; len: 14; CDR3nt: TGTGCCAGCAGACGTGGAGCGGTCCAAGAGACCCAGTACTTC; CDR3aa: CASRRGAVQETQYF
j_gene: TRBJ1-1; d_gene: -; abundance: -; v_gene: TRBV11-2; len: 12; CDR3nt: TGTGCCAGCAGCTTAGAAGGGGCGAAGGCTTTCTTT; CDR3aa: CASSLEGAKAFF
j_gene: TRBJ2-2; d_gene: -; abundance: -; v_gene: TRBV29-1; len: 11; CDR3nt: TGCAGCGTTGGAGGGACCGGGGAGCTGTTTTTT; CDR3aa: CSVGGTGELFF
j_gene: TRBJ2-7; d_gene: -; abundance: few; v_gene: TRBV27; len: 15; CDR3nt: TGTGCCAGCAGTCCACGACAAGGGGGACTTAACGAGCAGTACTTC; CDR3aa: CASSPRQGGLNEQYF
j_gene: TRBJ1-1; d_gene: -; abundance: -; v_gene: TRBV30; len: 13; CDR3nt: TGTGCCTGGGAACAAGGGCTCGTCACTGAAGCTTTCTTT; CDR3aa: CAWEQGLVTEAFF
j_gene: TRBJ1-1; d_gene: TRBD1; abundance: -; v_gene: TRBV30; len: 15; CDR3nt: TGTGCCTGGAGACCACCCGACAGGGCGAACACTGAAGCTTTCTTT; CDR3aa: CAWRPPDRANTEAFF
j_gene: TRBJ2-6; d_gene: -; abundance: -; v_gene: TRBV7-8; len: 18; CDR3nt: TGTGCCAGCAGCTCGCCGCGATCGGGGGACCGACGGGCCAACGTCCTGACTTTC; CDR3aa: CASSSPRSGDRRANVLTF
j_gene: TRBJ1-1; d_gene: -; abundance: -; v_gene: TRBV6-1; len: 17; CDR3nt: TGTGCCAGCAGTGGCCTCATTAGAGGATTCGTGAACACTGAAGCTTTCTTT; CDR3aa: CASSGLIRGFVNTEAFF
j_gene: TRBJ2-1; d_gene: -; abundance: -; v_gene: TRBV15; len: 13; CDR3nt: TGTGCCACCAGCAGCGATAGCGAAACTGAGCAGTTCTTC; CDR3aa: CATSSDSETEQFF
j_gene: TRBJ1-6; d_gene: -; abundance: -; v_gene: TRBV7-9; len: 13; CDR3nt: TGTGCCAGCAGCTTAGGGGGGGCCTCACCCCTCCACTTT; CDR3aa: CASSLGGASPLHF
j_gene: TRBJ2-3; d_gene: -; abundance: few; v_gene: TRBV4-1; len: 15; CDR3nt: TGCGCCAGCAGCCAAGAGGACCCAAGCACAGATACGCAGTATTTT; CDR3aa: CASSQEDPSTDTQYF
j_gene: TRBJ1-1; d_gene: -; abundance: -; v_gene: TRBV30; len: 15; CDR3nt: TGTGCCTGGAAATTTGGGTTACTTTTGAACACTGAAGCTTTCTTT; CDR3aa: CAWKFGLLLNTEAFF
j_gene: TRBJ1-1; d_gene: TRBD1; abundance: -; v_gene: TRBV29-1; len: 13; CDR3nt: TGCAGCGTTCGGGACAGGGGGCCTTTTGAAGCTTTCTTT; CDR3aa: CSVRDRGPFEAFF
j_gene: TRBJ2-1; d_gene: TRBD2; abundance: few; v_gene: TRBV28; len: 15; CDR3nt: TGTGCCAGCACTACCCAAGAGCTAGCGGGAGGGCCTGAGTTCTTC; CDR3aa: CASTTQELAGGPEFF
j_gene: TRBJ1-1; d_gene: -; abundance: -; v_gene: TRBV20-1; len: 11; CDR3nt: TGCAGTGCTAGAGGGGTAACTGAAGCTTTCTTT; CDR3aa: CSARGVTEAFF
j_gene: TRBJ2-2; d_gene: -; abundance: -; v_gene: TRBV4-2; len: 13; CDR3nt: TGTGCCAGCAGCCAAGACCCCACCGGGGAGCTGTTTTTT; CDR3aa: CASSQDPTGELFF
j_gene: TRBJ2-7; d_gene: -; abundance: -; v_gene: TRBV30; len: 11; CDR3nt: TGTGCCTGGAGTACTGGGAGTGAGCAGTACTTC; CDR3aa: CAWSTGSEQYF
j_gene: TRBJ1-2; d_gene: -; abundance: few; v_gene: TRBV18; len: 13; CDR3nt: TGTGCCAGCTCACCACCGACAGGCTATGGCTACACCTTC; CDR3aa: CASSPPTGYGYTF
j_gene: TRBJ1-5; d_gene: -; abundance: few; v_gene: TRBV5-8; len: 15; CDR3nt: TGTGCCAGCAGCTTGGTGGGGAGTCGCAATCAGCCCCAGCATTTT; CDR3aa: CASSLVGSRNQPQHF
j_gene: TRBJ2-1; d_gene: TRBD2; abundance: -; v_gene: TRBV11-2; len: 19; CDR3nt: TGTGCCAGCAGCTTACGTCCAGCGGGAGGCCCCAGCTCCTACAATGAGCAGTTCTTC; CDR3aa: CASSLRPAGGPSSYNEQFF